The 4 T cell receptor beta chains reported below all come from one sample, sequenced in a study of cytomegalovirus exposure and HLA in healthy donors (dated by TCRdb to 2017 to 2019). Library construction relied on the immunoSEQ multiplex PCR assay. A mixture of 60 forward primers for TCR Vbeta segments and 13 reverse primers for TCR Jbeta segments was used in the multiplex PCR. Sourced from immuneACCESS, this table was stored by TCRdb with only in-frame sequences that have V and J called. A share of the clones is absent; for the studies checked, an unresolved V gene accounts for under half, and the remainder has no known explanation. The sample includes around 180,000 clones, with roughly four fifths observed a single time. The ten most abundant clones make up around 5% of the sample. What was sequenced was PBMCs. These receptors were obtained from a girl under 18 in good health and CMV-seropositive.

V and J are TRBV30 and TRBJ2-7; tentatively, D is TRBD1 (5 bases). The germline V and J ends were trimmed by 5 bases and 1 base, with 12 bases remaining between them. CDR1 and CDR2 from the germline V gene are GTSNPN and SVGIG (reference sequence). This CDR3 spans 13 amino acids. CDR3 nucleotides: TGTGCCTGGGGACACTATGCATCCTACGAGCAGTACTTC. Translated, it gives CAWGHYASYEQYF.

The count of this clone is one. The genes are TRBV7-9 and TRBJ1-5; 7 bases are a match to TRBD1. The CDR3 contains 17 residues. The J segment lost 3 bases and the V segment lost 5 bases, leaving 13 bases of the junction unmatched. CDR1 is SEHNR and CDR2 is FQNEAQ in the germline V gene (reference sequence). The CDR3 sequence: CASSQEATGTFNQPQHF. The CDR3 nucleotides are TGTGCCAGCAGCCAAGAGGCGACAGGGACATTCAATCAGCCCCAGCATTTT.

For this clone: One junction end does not reproduce the germline sequence, and a read error may be involved. The gene calls are TRBV7-7 and TRBJ2-2; TRBD1 matches 8 bases. From germline, CDR1 is SSHAT and CDR2 FNYEAQ (reference sequence). The CDR3 length is 15 residues. The CDR3 reads CASSPQTGVAGELFF. The CDR3 region has the DNA TGTGCTAGCAGCCCCCAGACAGGGGTAGCCGGGGAGCTGTTTTTT.

This clone came up once. V is TRBV25-1 and J is TRBJ2-7, with 9 nucleotides matching TRBD1. This CDR3 has 14 residues. With 1 base clipped from V and 6 bases from J, the junction kept 4 bases outside the gene matches. In germline, CDR1 is MGHDK, CDR2 SYGVNS. This chain's CDR3 is CASSESRTGAEQYF. The CDR3 bases are TGTGCCAGCAGTGAATCTAGGACAGGGGCCGAGCAGTACTTC.